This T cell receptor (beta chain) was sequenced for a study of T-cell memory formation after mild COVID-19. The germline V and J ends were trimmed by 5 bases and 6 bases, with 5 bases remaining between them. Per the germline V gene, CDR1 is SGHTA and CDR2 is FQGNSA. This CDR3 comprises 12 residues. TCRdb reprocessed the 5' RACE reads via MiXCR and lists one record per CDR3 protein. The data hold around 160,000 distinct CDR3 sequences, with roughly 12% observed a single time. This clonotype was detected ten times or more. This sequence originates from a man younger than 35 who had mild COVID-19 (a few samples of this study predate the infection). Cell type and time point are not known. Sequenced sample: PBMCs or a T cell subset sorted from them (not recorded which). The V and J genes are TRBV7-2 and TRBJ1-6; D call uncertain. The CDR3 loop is CASSPTNSPLHF. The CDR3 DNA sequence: TGTGCCAGCAGCCCAACTAATTCACCCCTCCACTTT.